This section outlines one T cell receptor (beta chain) sequence together with its context. Its matching antigen is unknown. The sample is drawn from a study of monozygotic twins with inflammatory bowel disease. TCRdb processed the 5' RACE reads again and assigns one entry to each CDR3 protein, with no DNA. In all, the sample yields about 380,000 distinct CDR3 sequences. The CDR3 runs 15 residues. The germline gives CDR1 MDHEN, CDR2 SYDVKM. General study results and limits: Discordant twins showed the same repertoire similarity as concordant twins, possibly from limited power. Researchers report that IBD patients shared fewer clonotypes with others than healthy twins, especially amid disease activity. Treatment differences in immunosuppression may have added variability to the repertoires of patients.

The TCR was taken from a human donor with ulcerative colitis or Crohn's disease, or a healthy co-twin of an affected twin (not recorded which). The sequenced material came from blood. V gene TRBV28 combines with J gene TRBJ1-5; TCRdb's D call of TRBD1 is untestable without DNA. The CDR3 region is CASSFLDRLNQPQHF.